The rows below give T cell receptor beta chains drawn from one sample of a study of OX40 agonist ivuxolimab in advanced cancers. Profiling relied on immunoSEQ multiplex PCR, and the TCRdb table lists in-frame clones only, not all of them. The repertoire holds tens of thousands of clones, with 86% as singletons. Sequenced here: CD4+ or CD8+ T cells sorted from blood, sampled in a trial of the OX40 agonist ivuxolimab. The receptors derive from an adult with an advanced solid tumor such as melanoma, head and neck, liver or kidney cancer. CDR3s include the opening cysteine and the closing phenylalanine or tryptophan. A D gene is named only where the DNA matches it firmly. Size is omitted from some rows. Given values are once, few, many or a class for expanded clones.

V gene,J gene,clone size,D gene,CDR3 DNA,CDR3 protein
TRBV19,TRBJ1-1,.,TRBD1,TGTGCCAGTAGTATAGAGGGGACAGTGAACACTGAAGCTTTCTTT,CASSIEGTVNTEAFF
TRBV7-9,TRBJ2-3,.,.,TGTGCCAGCAGCTTAGTCGGTCCAGATACGCAGTATTTT,CASSLVGPDTQYF
TRBV11-2,TRBJ2-3,.,.,TGTGCCAGCAGCCTTCTAGCAGATACGCAGTATTTT,CASSLLADTQYF
TRBV28,TRBJ1-6,.,.,TGTGCCAGCAGCACAGGGTTGAATTCACCCCTCCACTTT,CASSTGLNSPLHF
TRBV7-8,TRBJ2-7,.,TRBD1,TGTGCCAGCAGCTTAGTGGACAGGGGCGAGCAGTACTTC,CASSLVDRGEQYF
TRBV11-1,TRBJ2-1,.,.,TGTGCCAGCAGCTTGGGCTCGGGCTCCTACAATGAGCAGTTCTTC,CASSLGSGSYNEQFF
TRBV30,TRBJ2-7,.,TRBD1,TGTGCCTGGAGCCCCCTGGGACAGGGATACGAGCAGTACTTC,CAWSPLGQGYEQYF
TRBV5-1,TRBJ1-1,.,.,TGCGCCAGCAGCTTGCCTAGGGGCCGGTCGAACACTGAAGCTTTCTTT,CASSLPRGRSNTEAFF
TRBV19,TRBJ2-5,.,.,TGTGCCAGTAGTATCGGCCAGGGGACAGAGACCCAGTACTTC,CASSIGQGTETQYF
TRBV2,TRBJ1-4,few,TRBD1,TGTGCCAGCAGTTCAACAGGGGGCAAGGAAAAACTGTTTTTT,CASSSTGGKEKLFF